Listed below are T cell receptor beta chains from one sample, sequenced in a study of T-cell reconstitution after alpha-beta-depleted transplantation in children. TCRdb recomputed calls from the PCR reads with MiXCR, one row per CDR3 protein. Here the sample spans roughly 180,000 distinct CDR3 sequences, more than 12% being singletons. Specimen: PBMCs from the stem cell graft donor, collected from the stem cell graft. These receptors were obtained from a human donor who donated a stem cell graft to a child with acute lymphoblastic leukemia. Each CDR3 is given without its conserved first and last residue.

CDR3 protein: ASSFLGNEQF
V gene: TRBV11-2
J gene: TRBJ2-1

CDR3 protein: ASSLTPGTEAF
V gene: TRBV6-6
J gene: TRBJ1-1

CDR3 protein: ASSSPQGLAGINEQF
V gene: TRBV7-9
J gene: TRBJ2-1

CDR3 protein: SARGEYDEQY
V gene: TRBV20-1
J gene: TRBJ2-7

CDR3 protein: ASSDREEETQY
V gene: TRBV19
J gene: TRBJ2-5

CDR3 protein: SAQPRRLSYNEQF
V gene: TRBV20-1
J gene: TRBJ2-1

CDR3 protein: ASSLSGANVLT
V gene: TRBV12-3/TRBV12-4
J gene: TRBJ2-6

CDR3 protein: ASSLDPENEQF
V gene: TRBV11-2
J gene: TRBJ2-1

CDR3 protein: ASRRTLYNSPLH
V gene: TRBV12-3/TRBV12-4
J gene: TRBJ1-6

CDR3 protein: ASSPGTATAYEQY
V gene: TRBV5-1
J gene: TRBJ2-7

CDR3 protein: ASSPELSPVTEAF
V gene: TRBV18
J gene: TRBJ1-1

CDR3 protein: ASSFEVNTEAF
V gene: TRBV12-3/TRBV12-4
J gene: TRBJ1-1

CDR3 protein: ASSLGADYEQY
V gene: TRBV5-4
J gene: TRBJ2-7

CDR3 protein: ASSPGEVGEAF
V gene: TRBV5-1
J gene: TRBJ1-1

CDR3 protein: ASSRDRDTGELF
V gene: TRBV6-1
J gene: TRBJ2-2

CDR3 protein: SARGRALLGYEQY
V gene: TRBV20-1
J gene: TRBJ2-7

CDR3 protein: ASSLDLRGYEQY
V gene: TRBV5-5
J gene: TRBJ2-7

CDR3 protein: ASSQEGSLAGRETQY
V gene: TRBV4-1
J gene: TRBJ2-5

CDR3 protein: ASRQGGAVYNEQF
V gene: TRBV5-1
J gene: TRBJ2-1

CDR3 protein: ASQRPGGGCTDTQY
V gene: TRBV21-1
J gene: TRBJ2-3

CDR3 protein: ASSLGTSGRLAGELF
V gene: TRBV12-3/TRBV12-4
J gene: TRBJ2-2

CDR3 protein: ATSRVGGYT
V gene: TRBV15
J gene: TRBJ1-2

CDR3 protein: ASSYFRANGELF
V gene: TRBV6-5
J gene: TRBJ2-2

CDR3 protein: ASSMMDGSTAF
V gene: TRBV7-8
J gene: TRBJ1-1

CDR3 protein: SARDDREGDKNIQY
V gene: TRBV20-1
J gene: TRBJ2-4

CDR3 protein: ASSERSTPYEQY
V gene: TRBV25-1
J gene: TRBJ2-7

CDR3 protein: ASSLEDRNTDTQY
V gene: TRBV5-1
J gene: TRBJ2-3

CDR3 protein: SVEESKGGGYT
V gene: TRBV29-1
J gene: TRBJ1-2

CDR3 protein: ASSIPRGNRTEAF
V gene: TRBV19
J gene: TRBJ1-1

CDR3 protein: ASSLESWGLSNEQF
V gene: TRBV7-9
J gene: TRBJ2-1